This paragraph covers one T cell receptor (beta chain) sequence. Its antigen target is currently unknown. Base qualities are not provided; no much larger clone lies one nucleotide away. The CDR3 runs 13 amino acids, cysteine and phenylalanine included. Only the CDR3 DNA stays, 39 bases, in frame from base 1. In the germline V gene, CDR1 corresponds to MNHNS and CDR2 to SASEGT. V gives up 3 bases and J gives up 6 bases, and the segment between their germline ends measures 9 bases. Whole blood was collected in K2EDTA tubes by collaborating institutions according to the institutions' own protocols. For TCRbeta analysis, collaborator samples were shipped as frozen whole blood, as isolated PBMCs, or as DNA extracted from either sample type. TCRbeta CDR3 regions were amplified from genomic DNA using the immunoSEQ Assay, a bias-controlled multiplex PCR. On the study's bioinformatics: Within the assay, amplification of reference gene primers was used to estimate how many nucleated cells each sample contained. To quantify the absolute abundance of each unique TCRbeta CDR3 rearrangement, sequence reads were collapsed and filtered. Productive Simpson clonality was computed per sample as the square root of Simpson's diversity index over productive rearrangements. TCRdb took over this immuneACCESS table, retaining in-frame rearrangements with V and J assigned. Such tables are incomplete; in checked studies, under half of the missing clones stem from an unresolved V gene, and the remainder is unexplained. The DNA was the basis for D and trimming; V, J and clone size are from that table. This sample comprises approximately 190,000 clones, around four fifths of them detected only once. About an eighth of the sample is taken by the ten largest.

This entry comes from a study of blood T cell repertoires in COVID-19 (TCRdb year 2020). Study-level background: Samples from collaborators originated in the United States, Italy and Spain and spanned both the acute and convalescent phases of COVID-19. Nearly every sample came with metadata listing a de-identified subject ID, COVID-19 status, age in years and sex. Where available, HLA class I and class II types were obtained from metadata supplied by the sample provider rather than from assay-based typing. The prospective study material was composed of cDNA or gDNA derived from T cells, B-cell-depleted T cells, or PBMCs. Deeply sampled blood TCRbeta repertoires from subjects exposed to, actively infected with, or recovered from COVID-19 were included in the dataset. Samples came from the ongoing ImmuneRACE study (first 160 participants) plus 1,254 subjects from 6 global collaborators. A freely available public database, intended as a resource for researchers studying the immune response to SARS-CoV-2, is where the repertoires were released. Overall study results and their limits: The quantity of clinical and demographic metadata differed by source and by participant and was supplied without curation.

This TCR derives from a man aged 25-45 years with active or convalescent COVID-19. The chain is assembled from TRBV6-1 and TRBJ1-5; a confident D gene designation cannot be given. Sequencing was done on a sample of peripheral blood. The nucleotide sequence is TGTGCCAGCAGTGACGGGAGGACTCAGCCCCAGCATTTT. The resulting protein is CASSDGRTQPQHF.